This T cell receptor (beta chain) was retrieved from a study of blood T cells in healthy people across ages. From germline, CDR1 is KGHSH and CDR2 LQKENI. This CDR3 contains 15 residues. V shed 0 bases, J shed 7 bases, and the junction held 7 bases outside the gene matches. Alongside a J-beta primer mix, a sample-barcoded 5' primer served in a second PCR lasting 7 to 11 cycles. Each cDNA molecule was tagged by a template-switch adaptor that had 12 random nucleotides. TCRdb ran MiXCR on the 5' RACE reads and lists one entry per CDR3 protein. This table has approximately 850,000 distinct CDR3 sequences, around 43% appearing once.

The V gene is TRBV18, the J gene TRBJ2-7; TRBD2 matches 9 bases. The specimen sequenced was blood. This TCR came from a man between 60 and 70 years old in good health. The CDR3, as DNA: TGTGCCAGCTCACCACCGCTAGCGGGGTTAAATGAGCAGTACTTC. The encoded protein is CASSPPLAGLNEQYF.